This T cell receptor (beta chain) was profiled in a study of shared clonotypes between healthy human individuals. On the study more broadly: CD8 memory received one plate per donor, CD8 naive two, CD4 memory three and CD4 naive three.

V gave up 3 bases and J gave up 5 bases, with 9 bases separating them. Germline values: CDR1 MNHEY, CDR2 SMNVEV (reference sequence). The CDR3 sequence is 13 residues long. Positive CCR7 selection of CD45RO-negative cells yielded the naive CD8 cells, and terminally differentiated effector memory CD45RA+ cells were excluded. Donors, healthy HIV-negative adults, lacked recent acute infections or vaccinations. TCRdb's table, derived via immunoSEQ multiplex PCR, lists solely in-frame clones and lacks some. The table shows about 2 million clones, with about 94% occurring only once. The origin of this receptor is a man aged 18 to 29 in good health. V and J are TRBV27 and TRBJ2-3; D remains unclear. The specimen sequenced was naive CD8+ T cells sorted from blood. In DNA, the CDR3 is TGTGCCAGCAGTTTTTGGGCAAAAGATACGCAGTATTTT. This encodes CASSFWAKDTQYF.